The 31 T cell receptor beta chains presented below share a single source sample, sequenced in a study of human T cells and chemical hapten exposure. Regarding time point: pre-sensitization, week 0. The sample's treatment: therapeutic diphenylcyclopropenone sensitization with weekly scalp DPC. Each CDR3 protein gets one entry after TCRdb re-called the RACE reads with MiXCR. The sample lists about 80,000 distinct CDR3 sequences, around 15% occurring once. The starting material was whole blood, obtained in connection with sensitization to the hapten diphenylcyclopropenone (DPC). Receptors originate from a woman aged 45-65 years with alopecia areata. Some clones in this sample may be carry-over from other donors' samples.

This clonotype was detected many times. The gene calls are TRBV5-6 and TRBJ1-2; 10 nucleotides align to TRBD1. The V gene end was trimmed by 0 bases and the J gene end by 2 bases; junction bases not matched to a gene: 4. Germline V gene lookup returns CDR1 SGHDT and CDR2 YYEEEE. This CDR3 comprises 16 residues. The CDR3 region has the DNA TGTGCCAGCAGCTTGGTTGGGACAGGGGCGAACTATGGCTACACCTTC. Its translation: CASSLVGTGANYGYTF.

The chain employs TRBV5-1 and TRBJ2-5; D is unclear. The CDR3 has 12 amino acids. The V and J ends lost 4 bases and 4 bases respectively, with 8 bases between them. CDR1 is SGHRS and CDR2 is YFSETQ in the germline V gene. Here the CDR3 reads CASSASRETQYF. CDR3 nucleotide sequence: TGCGCCAGCAGCGCGTCTAGAGAGACCCAGTACTTC.

This clonotype was observed many times. In nucleotides, the CDR3 is TGTGCCAGCAGCTCCCCGGCGGGTGAGAACTACGAGCAGTACTTC. Encoded protein: CASSSPAGENYEQYF. The J gene is TRBJ2-7, the V gene TRBV5-5; a possible D gene is TRBD2 (5 bases). The V gene lost 3 bases and the J gene lost 3 bases, with 16 bases spanning the gap. CDR1 is SGHKS and CDR2 is YYEKEE in the germline V gene (reference sequence). This CDR3 has 15 amino acids.

J is TRBJ2-5 and V is TRBV5-4, with 8 bases matching TRBD2. The CDR3 contains 14 residues. Trimming at V came to 4 bases and at J to 3 bases, leaving 5 bases not matched to a gene. Germline CDR1 reads SGHNT; CDR2 reads YYREEE (reference sequence). Here the CDR3 DNA reads TGTGCCAGCAGCCGAGGACTAGCCGAAGAGACCCAGTACTTC. The encoded protein is CASSRGLAEETQYF.

This clonotype was seen a few times. The J gene is TRBJ2-7, the V gene TRBV19; 7 positions agree with TRBD1. Germline lookup yields CDR1 LNHDA and CDR2 SQIVND (reference sequence). V lost 4 bases, J lost 1 base, and 7 bases stayed unmatched. The CDR3 has 15 amino acids. CDR3 in amino acids: CASSTWTGVSYEQYF. CDR3 bases: TGTGCCAGTAGTACCTGGACAGGTGTTTCCTACGAGCAGTACTTC. Filled out from reference TRBV19 and TRBJ2-7, the complete variable domain reads DGGITQSPKYLFRKEGQNVTLSCEQNLNHDAMYWYRQDPGQGLRLIYYSQIVNDFQKGDIAEGYSVSREKKESFPLTVTSAQKNPTAFYLCASSTWTGVSYEQYFGPGTRLTVT.

The chain uses TRBV30 and TRBJ1-2; no reliable D call. This CDR3 is 11 amino acids long. V dropped 3 bases and J dropped 4 bases, with 6 bases sitting between them. In germline, CDR1 is GTSNPN, CDR2 SVGIG (reference sequence). CDR3 loop: CAWSLSYGYTF. The CDR3, as DNA: TGTGCCTGGAGCCTCAGCTATGGCTACACCTTC.

CDR3 in amino acids: CASSTKPWSGTSGKKETQYF. The CDR3 bases are TGTGCCAGCAGTACCAAACCGTGGTCCGGGACTAGCGGGAAGAAAGAGACCCAGTACTTC. The chain is built from TRBV12-3 or TRBV12-4 and TRBJ2-5, with TRBD2 identical over 13 bases. V shed 5 bases, J shed 3 bases, and the junction held 18 bases outside the gene matches. This CDR3 has 20 amino acids.

A few counts support this clonotype. The chain couples TRBV20-1 to TRBJ2-5; D gene uncertain. This CDR3 is built from 11 residues. Per the germline V gene, CDR1 is DFQATT and CDR2 is SNEGSKA (reference sequence). Trimming cost V 4 bases and J 2 bases, with 5 bases left between them. CDR3 sequence (DNA): TGCAGTGCTACCCAGCAAGAGACCCAGTACTTC. Translating it yields CSATQQETQYF.

The chain employs TRBV27 and TRBJ2-3, with 8 positions matching TRBD1. This CDR3 is built from 17 residues. Germline CDR1 and CDR2: MNHEY and SMNVEV (reference sequence). V trimming: 6 bases; J trimming: 2 bases; junction bases outside the gene matches: 13. DNA for the CDR3: TGTGCCAGCAGCTACAAGCGACCGGGACAGGTCACAGATACGCAGTATTTT. Amino acids: CASSYKRPGQVTDTQYF.

Many counts were recorded for this clonotype. This chain connects TRBV2 to TRBJ2-1, with TRBD2 matching 11 bases. The CDR3 has 14 residues. CDR1 is SNHLY, CDR2 FYNNEI, per germline. Trimming removed 0 bases from V and 10 bases from J; junction bases left unmatched: 2. CDR3 region: CASSEARTSGEQFF. The CDR3 bases are TGTGCCAGCAGTGAAGCCAGGACTAGCGGGGAGCAGTTCTTC.

The rearrangement joins TRBV9 to TRBJ1-4, with D tentatively TRBD1 (6 bases). Trimming removed 5 bases at V and 3 bases at J, with 11 bases between. Germline CDR1 SGDLS, CDR2 YYNGEE. The CDR3 extends over 14 amino acids. CDR3 loop: CASRRGASNEKLFF. CDR3 nucleotides: TGTGCCAGCAGACGGGGGGCGTCTAATGAAAAACTGTTTTTT.

This clonotype was counted only a few times. The genes are TRBV19 and TRBJ1-3; D remains unclear. The ends were cut back, 9 bases at V and 0 bases at J, with 9 bases in the middle. Germline V gene data show CDR1 as LNHDA and CDR2 as SQIVND (reference sequence). The CDR3 is 13 amino acids. The CDR3 loop reads CASSLSSGNTIYF. The CDR3 DNA is TGTGCCAGCAGTTTATCCTCTGGAAACACCATATATTTT.

The J gene is TRBJ1-1, the V gene TRBV2; D is uncertain. V gave up 2 bases and J gave up 4 bases, with 8 bases separating them. CDR1 SNHLY and CDR2 FYNNEI come from the germline V gene. This CDR3 contains 13 residues. In nucleotides, the CDR3 is TGTGCCAGCAGTGAACTCAGAAGCACTGAAGCTTTCTTT. Its protein product is CASSELRSTEAFF.

This clonotype has just a few counts. CDR3 sequence: CSASGDRGITKNIQYF. Written as DNA, the CDR3 is TGCAGTGCTAGTGGGGACAGGGGGATAACCAAAAACATTCAGTACTTC. The chain joins TRBV20-1 to TRBJ2-4, with TRBD1 identical over 11 bases. J was trimmed by 2 bases and V by 3 bases; bases with no gene match: 6. CDR3 length: 16 residues. Germline-derived CDR1 and CDR2 are DFQATT and SNEGSKA (reference sequence).

A few counts support this clonotype. The V gene is TRBV20-1, the J gene TRBJ1-1; the D gene is possibly TRBD1 (6 bases). This CDR3 spans 13 amino acids. Germline CDR1 and CDR2: DFQATT and SNEGSKA (reference sequence). Trimming left V 7 bases short and J 6 bases short, with 18 bases between. CDR3 bases: TGCAGTGTAAAGGGGTACAGGGAATCTGAAGCTTTCTTT. Protein product: CSVKGYRESEAFF.

CDR3 region: CASSHARGKETQYF. CDR3 DNA: TGTGCCAGCAGCCATGCCCGCGGGAAAGAGACCCAGTACTTC. V usage is TRBV11-1 and J usage is TRBJ2-5; possible D gene TRBD2, 6 bases. The ends were cut back, 5 bases at V and 3 bases at J, with 13 bases in the middle. Germline CDR1 SGHAT, CDR2 FQDESV (reference sequence). The CDR3 loop spans 14 amino acids. Filled out from reference TRBV11-1 and TRBJ2-5, the complete variable domain reads EAEVAQSPRYKITEKSQAVAFWCDPISGHATLYWYRQILGQGPELLVQFQDESVVDDSQLPKDRFSAERLKGVDSTLKIQPAELGDSAMYLCASSHARGKETQYFGPGTRLLVL.

This clonotype has just a few counts. The V call is TRBV6-5, the J call TRBJ2-7, with D maybe TRBD1 (6 bases). Germline V CDR1 and CDR2: MNHEY, SVGAGI. The V gene lost 2 bases and the J gene lost 0 bases, with 11 bases spanning the gap. CDR3 length equals 15 residues. The CDR3 DNA reads as TGTGCCAGCAGTTACCAGGGGCCACCCTCCTACGAGCAGTACTTC. As protein: CASSYQGPPSYEQYF.

There are a few counts of this clonotype. The rearrangement uses TRBV5-5 and TRBJ2-2, with D possibly TRBD2 on 5 matching bases. In germline, CDR1 is SGHKS, CDR2 YYEKEE (reference sequence). Trimming took 2 bases from V and 5 from J, leaving 10 bases between them. The CDR3 length is 14 residues. The CDR3 DNA reads TGTGCCAGCAGCTTCAGCGGTTCAACCGGGGAGCTGTTTTTT. Protein sequence: CASSFSGSTGELFF.

This clonotype was seen a few times. This chain uses TRBV6-6 with TRBJ2-5; tentative D call: TRBD2 (5 bases). Germline V lookup: CDR1 MNHNY, CDR2 SVGAGI (reference sequence). V was clipped by 6 bases and J by 5 bases, with 10 bases between them. The CDR3 has 12 amino acids. The CDR3 is CASSQLGETQYF. The CDR3 DNA is TGTGCCAGCAGCCAACTAGGGGAGACCCAGTACTTC.

In this sample, this clonotype turned up a few times. V and J are TRBV5-1 and TRBJ2-7; D not resolved. The CDR3 runs to 14 residues. The V gene's germline CDR1 is SGHRS and CDR2 YFSETQ. The V end was cut by 2 bases, the J end by 0 bases, with 9 bases between. The CDR3, as DNA: TGCGCCAGCAGCTTAAGGGTGAACTCCTACGAGCAGTACTTC. Translated: CASSLRVNSYEQYF.

This chain links TRBV28 with TRBJ2-5, with D maybe TRBD1 (5 bases). V gave up 4 bases and J gave up 11 bases, with 17 bases separating them. Germline-derived CDR1 and CDR2 are MDHEN and SYDVKM. This CDR3 contains 13 residues. The CDR3 sequence is CASSSLSRQIQYF. CDR3 DNA: TGTGCCAGCAGTTCACTCTCGCGACAGATACAGTACTTC. The variable domain in full, with the rest retrieved from reference TRBV28 and TRBJ2-5, is DVKVTQSSRYLVKRTGEKVFLECVQDMDHENMFWYRQDPGLGLRLIYFSYDVKMKEKGDIPEGYSVSREKKERFSLILESASTNQTSMYLCASSSLSRQIQYFGPGTRLLVL.

This sequence joins TRBV28 and TRBJ2-7; no clear D gene. The CDR3 is made up of 12 amino acids. Trimming removed 3 bases at V and 5 bases at J, with 8 bases between. Germline V gene data show CDR1 as MDHEN and CDR2 as SYDVKM. The CDR3 protein is CASSFQVDEQYF. Written as DNA, the CDR3 is TGTGCCAGCAGTTTCCAGGTTGACGAGCAGTACTTC.

The V call is TRBV7-9, the J call TRBJ2-7; TRBD1 matches at 11 bases. The ends lost 5 bases at V and 10 bases at J; junction bases unmatched: 7. Germline V gene data show CDR1 as SEHNR and CDR2 as FQNEAQ (reference sequence). This CDR3 contains 13 residues. CDR3 protein: CASSIPGTGGQYF. The DNA of the CDR3 is TGTGCCAGCAGCATACCCGGGACAGGGGGACAGTACTTC.

This clonotype was observed a few times. The rearrangement joins TRBV20-1 to TRBJ2-7; D unresolved. Trimming took off 3 bases at V and 2 bases at J, with 8 bases between the two ends. The length of the CDR3 is 12 residues. Germline V gives CDR1 DFQATT, CDR2 SNEGSKA (reference sequence). The CDR3 reads CSARTAAYEQYF. For the CDR3, the DNA is TGCAGTGCTAGGACGGCAGCCTACGAGCAGTACTTC.

The chain carries TRBV7-9 and TRBJ2-1; D is unclear. Germline V gene sequence: CDR1 SEHNR, CDR2 FQNEAQ (reference sequence). The CDR3 sequence is 13 residues long. V lost 6 bases, J lost 6 bases, and 12 bases lay in between. DNA of the CDR3: TGTGCCAGCAGTTGGACCATTGGCAATGAGCAGTTCTTC. Translation: CASSWTIGNEQFF.

The chain recombines TRBV5-1 with TRBJ2-5; no clear D. The CDR3 has 13 amino acids. V dropped 5 bases and J dropped 0 bases, with 8 bases sitting between them. Germline loops: CDR1 SGHRS, CDR2 YFSETQ. CDR3 amino acids: CASRISDQETQYF. DNA for the CDR3: TGCGCCAGCAGGATAAGCGACCAAGAGACCCAGTACTTC.

With regard to this clonotype: Given the absence of the conserved phenylalanine or tryptophan at the CDR3 end, a read error is likely. The chain is built from TRBV7-8 and TRBJ2-1, with D possibly TRBD1 on 6 matching bases. In germline, CDR1 is SGHVS, CDR2 FQNEAQ. The CDR3 extends over 13 amino acids. The V gene lost 4 bases and the J gene lost 9 bases, with 13 bases spanning the gap. The DNA of the CDR3 is TGTGCCAGCAGCTCCCAGGACAGCGCTGAGCAGTTCTTG. Translation: CASSSQDSAEQFL.

The V call is TRBV5-1, the J call TRBJ2-7; TRBD2 is a possible D gene (6 bases). CDR1 is SGHRS, CDR2 YFSETQ, per germline. This CDR3 has 16 amino acids. The V end lost 2 bases, the J end lost 0 bases, and 15 bases lay between the germline ends. For the CDR3, the DNA is TGCGCCAGCAGCTTTGGGCCCCGGGAGAACTCCTACGAGCAGTACTTC. This encodes CASSFGPRENSYEQYF. Using reference TRBV5-1 and TRBJ2-7 for the parts outside the CDR3, the full variable domain is KAGVTQTPRYLIKTRGQQVTLSCSPISGHRSVSWYQQTPGQGLQFLFEYFSETQRNKGNFPGRFSGRQFSNSRSEMNVSTLELGDSALYLCASSFGPRENSYEQYFGPGTRLTVT.

Relative to its sample, this clonotype is medium-sized. This chain uses TRBV5-1 with TRBJ1-1, with D maybe TRBD1 (5 bases). Germline V lookup: CDR1 SGHRS, CDR2 YFSETQ. This CDR3 contains 16 residues. V lost 0 bases and J 0 bases, leaving 12 bases between the germline ends. The CDR3 here is CASSLGHAQVNTEAFF. The CDR3 bases are TGCGCCAGCAGCTTGGGACACGCACAGGTGAACACTGAAGCTTTCTTT.

This clonotype occurred a few times. The chain combines TRBV7-9 with TRBJ1-1; D is undetermined. Germline CDR1 and CDR2: SEHNR and FQNEAQ (reference sequence). The CDR3 covers 12 residues. V lost 5 bases to trimming and J lost 9 bases, with 13 bases between them. As DNA, the CDR3 is TGTGCCAGCAGCCCGAAAGATGTGAAAGCTTTCTTT. Translation: CASSPKDVKAFF.

This clonotype was seen only a few times. The CDR3 DNA follows: TGCAGTGCTAGACTCAAGACCCAGTACTTC. This encodes CSARLKTQYF. This chain uses TRBV20-1 with TRBJ2-5, with D unclear. In germline, CDR1 is DFQATT, CDR2 SNEGSKA (reference sequence). With 2 bases removed from V and 6 bases from J, the gap between germline ends came to 4 bases. The CDR3 has 10 amino acids.